A single sample is the source of the 8 T cell receptor beta chains below, sequenced in a study of blood T cell repertoires in COVID-19. Using immunoSEQ multiplex PCR, the repertoire was profiled, and TCRdb retains in-frame clones only, with some absent. The sample carries about 180,000 clones, more than 70% recorded once. Sequencing used peripheral blood. The source of these receptors is a man aged 40-50 years with active or convalescent COVID-19.

The sample holds many counts of this clone. This sequence joins TRBV5-1 and TRBJ1-6; D uncertain. This CDR3 contains 14 residues. The V and J ends lost 0 bases and 10 bases respectively, with 11 bases between them. Germline CDR1 and CDR2: SGHRS and YFSETQ. The DNA for the CDR3 is TGCGCCAGCAGCTTGGCTCACAGCACCTCACCCCTCCACTTT. Its protein is CASSLAHSTSPLHF.

The chain recombines TRBV2 with TRBJ1-2, with a possible D match to TRBD1 (5 bases). The germline CDR1 and CDR2 sequences are SNHLY and FYNNEI. The length of the CDR3 is 13 residues. The V gene lost 7 bases and the J gene lost 4 bases, with 13 bases spanning the gap. The CDR3 DNA reads as TGTGCCAGCATTCCATGGGGGGTCTATGGCTACACCTTC. Amino acid sequence: CASIPWGVYGYTF.

J is TRBJ1-2 and V is TRBV4-3; 11 nucleotides align to TRBD1. Germline V lookup: CDR1 LGHNA, CDR2 YSLEER. There are 19 residues in the CDR3. V trimming: 0 bases; J trimming: 8 bases; junction bases outside the gene matches: 17. CDR3 nucleotides: TGCGCCAGCAGCCAAGATCAGTCGCCCCCTCGGGACAGGGGGAGCGGCTACACCTTC. Its translation: CASSQDQSPPRDRGSGYTF.

The rearrangement uses TRBV4-3 and TRBJ1-5; D gene uncertain. Germline loops: CDR1 LGHNA, CDR2 YSLEER. This CDR3 spans 17 amino acids. With 4 bases removed from V and 0 bases from J, the gap between germline ends came to 16 bases. The CDR3 coding sequence is TGCGCCAGCAGCCGCCAAAACTTGACTTATAGCAATCAGCCCCAGCATTTT. Translating it yields CASSRQNLTYSNQPQHF.

The chain uses TRBV6-1 and TRBJ1-2; possibly TRBD1 for D (5 bases). V gave up 2 bases and J gave up 4 bases, with 11 bases separating them. This CDR3 contains 14 residues. Germline loops: CDR1 MNHNS, CDR2 SASEGT. CDR3 in amino acids: CASSESRAPYGYTF. For the CDR3, the DNA is TGTGCCAGCAGTGAATCCAGGGCCCCCTATGGCTACACCTTC.

The chain combines TRBV7-8 with TRBJ2-5; D call uncertain. CDR3 size: 14 residues. V was clipped by 2 bases and J by 5 bases, with 12 bases between them. Germline CDR1 is SGHVS and CDR2 is FQNEAQ. The CDR3 DNA sequence: TGTGCCAGCAGCTTAACTCAGGTTGGGGAGACCCAGTACTTC. It is translated as CASSLTQVGETQYF.

This chain uses TRBV2 with TRBJ1-1; D unclear. CDR3 length: 17 residues. Germline CDR1 is SNHLY and CDR2 is FYNNEI. The V end lost 3 bases, the J end lost 0 bases, and 17 bases lay between the germline ends. The CDR3 spells CASSDGPSSRVNTEAFF. The CDR3 DNA reads TGTGCCAGCAGTGACGGGCCATCCTCGCGGGTGAACACTGAAGCTTTCTTT.

A few counts support this clone. The chain joins TRBV5-4 to TRBJ1-4; 7 bases line up with TRBD1. V lost 4 bases and J lost 6; bases outside the gene matches: 6. There are 14 residues in the CDR3. CDR1 SGHNT and CDR2 YYREEE come from the germline V gene (reference sequence). The CDR3 DNA reads TGTGCCAGCAGCCCGGACAGGTGGGATGAAAAACTGTTTTTT. The encoded protein is CASSPDRWDEKLFF.